These 28 T cell receptor beta chains originate from one sample sequenced in a study of vaccination effects on CD4 cells after COVID-19 (dated by TCRdb to 2021 to 2024). Preparation of the library involved the immunoSEQ multiplex PCR assay. TCRdb stores this immuneACCESS table with in-frame sequences only. Part of the clones is absent; in the studies checked, under half of the shortfall reflects unresolved V genes, and no reason is known for the rest. The sample table holds 30,000 to 35,000 clones, of which roughly four fifths were seen once. Of the sample, about 7.1% is held by the ten largest clones. After about 10 days of culture, CD4+ T cells were isolated with the EasySep CD4+ T cell isolation kit. PCR-confirmed SARS-CoV-2 infection had occurred in convalescent patients between March and December 2020, before the Alpha, Beta and Delta variants emerged in the United States. Two doses of either the BNT162b2 or the mRNA-1273 mRNA SARS-CoV-2 vaccine were administered to participants.

These receptors have no identified antigens. The sequencing here drew on CD4+ T cells from PBMCs cultured without peptide, taken after COVID-19 vaccination. The receptors here all came from a human donor who had a prior SARS-CoV-2 infection.

This rearrangement joins TRBV7-9 to TRBJ1-5; perhaps TRBD1 as D (6 bases). Germline CDR1 and CDR2: SEHNR and FQNEAQ (reference sequence). The CDR3 spans 13 residues. Trimming shortened V by 5 bases and J by 5 bases, and 10 bases separated the two germline ends. The CDR3: CASSRRQDQPQHF. The CDR3 coding sequence is TGTGCCAGCAGCCGTAGACAGGATCAGCCCCAGCATTTT.

CDR3 nucleotides: TGTGCCAGCAGTGAATTCCGATACGTTGCGGGGACATACAATGAGCAGTTCTTC. Protein product: CASSEFRYVAGTYNEQFF. The chain is built from TRBV6-1 and TRBJ2-1; D may be TRBD1 or TRBD2 (6 bases each). Trimming stripped 2 bases from V and 4 bases from J, with 21 bases between. The CDR3 has 18 amino acids. Germline CDR1 is MNHNS and CDR2 is SASEGT.

The V and J genes are TRBV6-9 and TRBJ1-1; no reliable D call. V gave up 4 bases and J gave up 4 bases, with 19 bases separating them. CDR1 is MNHGY, CDR2 SVAAGI, per germline. CDR3 size: 16 residues. CDR3 residues: CASSSQRTSWFTEAFF. As DNA, the CDR3 is TGTGCCAGCAGTTCCCAACGGACCAGTTGGTTCACTGAAGCTTTCTTT.

The chain has TRBV9 and TRBJ2-3; 7 bases map to TRBD2. With 0 bases clipped from V and 9 bases from J, the junction kept 4 bases outside the gene matches. The CDR3 loop spans 13 amino acids. The V gene's germline CDR1 is SGDLS and CDR2 YYNGEE. Here the CDR3 DNA reads TGTGCCAGCAGCGTAGATTCTAGCGGAACGCAGTATTTT. It codes for CASSVDSSGTQYF.

V and J are TRBV5-6 and TRBJ2-2, with 14 bases that match TRBD2. The V gene end was trimmed by 4 bases and the J gene end by 6 bases; junction bases not matched to a gene: 11. CDR1 SGHDT and CDR2 YYEEEE come from the germline V gene. This CDR3 is built from 18 residues. The CDR3 spells CASSIRLAGGLVSGELFF. CDR3 coding DNA: TGTGCCAGCAGCATAAGACTAGCGGGAGGGTTGGTCTCCGGGGAGCTGTTTTTT.

The genes are TRBV2 and TRBJ1-3; perhaps TRBD1 as D (6 bases). The V gene lost 2 bases and the J gene lost 4 bases, with 18 bases spanning the gap. Per germline, CDR1 SNHLY and CDR2 FYNNEI. The CDR3 totals 17 residues. CDR3: CASSELGGRGYGNTIYF. The DNA for the CDR3 is TGTGCCAGCAGTGAATTGGGGGGCAGAGGGTACGGAAACACCATATATTTT. The full variable domain, in which reference TRBV2 and TRBJ1-3 provide the parts outside the CDR3, is EPEVTQTPSHQVTQMGQEVILRCVPISNHLYFYWYRQILGQKVEFLVSFYNNEISEKSEIFDDQFSVERPDGSNFTLKIRSTKLEDSAMYFCASSELGGRGYGNTIYFGEGSWLTVV.

This sequence joins TRBV12-5 and TRBJ2-1, with a possible D match to TRBD1 (6 bases). Trimming cost V 3 bases and J 9 bases, with 18 bases left between them. The CDR3 loop spans 15 amino acids. CDR1 and CDR2 (germline): LGHNT, FRNRAP. The chain's CDR3 is CASGFGFRGQFEQFF. In DNA, the CDR3 is TGTGCTAGTGGTTTTGGGTTCAGGGGTCAATTTGAGCAGTTCTTC.

The chain recombines TRBV12-3 or TRBV12-4 with TRBJ2-7; TRBD2 might be the D (5 bases). V was shortened by 7 bases and J by 7 bases, with 14 bases between the two germline ends. There are 12 residues in the CDR3. CDR3 protein: CASTAPSGEQYF. CDR3 nucleotide sequence: TGTGCCAGCACTGCCCCCAGCGGTGAGCAGTACTTC.

For this clone: One end of the junction fails to match germline, which may point to a read error. The rearrangement uses TRBV18 and TRBJ1-2; a possible D gene is TRBD1 (6 bases). This CDR3 comprises 12 residues. Germline values: CDR1 KGHSH, CDR2 LQKENI. The CDR3: CASSPQEDSADF. For the CDR3, the DNA is TGTGCCAGCTCACCACAAGAGGACAGCGCTGACTTC. Full variable domain (outside the CDR3, taken from reference TRBV18 and TRBJ1-2): NAGVMQNPRHLVRRRGQEARLRCSPMKGHSHVYWYRQLPEEGLKFMVYLQKENIIDESGMPKERFSAEFPKEGPSILRIQQVVRGDSAAYFCASSPQEDSADFGSGTRLTVV.

In DNA, the CDR3 is TGCGCCAGCAGCATAGACCCTCCTCCCCGCACAGATACGCAGTATTTT. Amino acids: CASSIDPPPRTDTQYF. The J gene is TRBJ2-3, the V gene TRBV5-1; D gene ambiguous. Looked up from germline, CDR1 is SGHRS and CDR2 is YFSETQ. The V gene lost 4 bases and the J gene lost 1 base, with 16 bases spanning the gap. The CDR3 contains 16 residues.

CDR3 nucleotides: TGTGCCAGCAGTTTTAGCGGGAGCTACGAGCAGTACTTC. This translates into CASSFSGSYEQYF. The chain combines TRBV11-3 with TRBJ2-7, with 9 nucleotides matching TRBD2. Germline V gene data show CDR1 as SGHNT and CDR2 as YENEEA. The CDR3 has 13 amino acids. V was clipped by 6 bases and J by 3 bases; unmatched bases: 3.

The chain joins TRBV19 to TRBJ1-5; D is unresolved. V lost 9 bases and J 8 bases, leaving 20 bases between the germline ends. This CDR3 region has 14 residues. Germline V gives CDR1 LNHDA, CDR2 SQIVND (reference sequence). The CDR3 nucleotides are TGTGCCAGATTGGAGGTAGGGAAAGAGGAGCCCCAGCATTTT. This sequence encodes CARLEVGKEEPQHF.

Here the CDR3 reads CASSLEPGGKLFF. The DNA of the CDR3 is TGTGCCAGCAGCTTAGAGCCAGGAGGAAAACTGTTTTTT. The chain is built from TRBV11-2 and TRBJ1-4; no firm D call. Germline CDR1 SGHAT, CDR2 FQNNGV. This CDR3 is 13 amino acids long. The V gene lost 0 bases and the J gene lost 10 bases, with 9 bases spanning the gap. The full variable domain, in which reference TRBV11-2 and TRBJ1-4 provide the parts outside the CDR3, is EAGVAQSPRYKIIEKRQSVAFWCNPISGHATLYWYQQILGQGPKLLIQFQNNGVVDDSQLPKDRFSAERLKGVDSTLKIQPAKLEDSAVYLCASSLEPGGKLFFGSGTQLSVL.

The gene calls are TRBV5-1 and TRBJ1-6; no reliable D call. Germline CDR1 is SGHRS and CDR2 is YFSETQ. The CDR3 length is 13 residues. The ends were cut back, 0 bases at V and 7 bases at J, with 5 bases in the middle. The CDR3, as DNA: TGCGCCAGCAGCTTGGAGATAAATTCACCCCTCCACTTT. Amino acid sequence: CASSLEINSPLHF.

V and J are TRBV10-3 and TRBJ2-1; 11 bases fit TRBD2. Germline values: CDR1 ENHRY, CDR2 SYGVKD. This CDR3 region has 17 residues. Germline trimming cut 7 bases from V and 2 bases from J; bases unmatched to any gene: 10. The CDR3 DNA sequence: TGTGCCATCACCGGGCGGCTAGCGGGAGGTACCTACAATGAGCAGTTCTTC. It encodes CAITGRLAGGTYNEQFF.

As regards this clone: One junction end disagrees with the germline gene, perhaps due to a read error. This rearrangement joins TRBV7-7 to TRBJ2-1, with D possibly matching TRBD2 (6 bases). Germline-derived CDR1 and CDR2 are SSHAT and FNYEAQ (reference sequence). CDR3 length: 14 residues. The CDR3 DNA sequence: TGTGCTAGCAGCCAACCCCGGGCGGGGTCTGAGCAGTTCTTC. This sequence encodes CASSQPRAGSEQFF.

V and J are TRBV5-1 and TRBJ2-5; the D call may be TRBD1 or TRBD2 (6 bases each). This CDR3 region has 14 residues. Trimming left V 7 bases short and J 2 bases short, with 15 bases between. Germline V CDR1 and CDR2: SGHRS, YFSETQ. CDR3 protein: CASWGAREQETQYF. DNA for the CDR3: TGCGCCAGCTGGGGGGCCAGGGAACAAGAGACCCAGTACTTC.

V gene TRBV6-5 combines with J gene TRBJ1-5, with D hard to call. V dropped 4 bases and J dropped 4 bases, with 8 bases sitting between them. Germline V lookup: CDR1 MNHEY, CDR2 SVGAGI. CDR3 size: 13 residues. Here the CDR3 DNA reads TGTGCCAGCAGTTTCTCGTTTAATCAGCCCCAGCATTTT. Amino acids: CASSFSFNQPQHF.

In this sample, this clone turned up once. The V call is TRBV2, the J call TRBJ2-2, with 10 bases identical to TRBD2. The CDR3 is 17 amino acids. Trimming removed 1 base from V and 6 bases from J; junction bases left unmatched: 8. The germline gives CDR1 SNHLY, CDR2 FYNNEI. The DNA for the CDR3 is TGTGCCAGCAGTGAAGTTTTGCTAGCGGGAGATCCCGGGGAGCTGTTTTTT. Translation: CASSEVLLAGDPGELFF.

The chain couples TRBV30 to TRBJ2-3, with 11 bases lining up with TRBD2. In germline, CDR1 is GTSNPN, CDR2 SVGIG (reference sequence). The CDR3 is made up of 16 amino acids. Trimming took 4 bases from V and 1 from J; bases not matched to a gene: 7. CDR3 nucleotides: TGTGCCTGGACCAAAGGGACTAGCGGACGCACAGATACGCAGTATTTT. This gives the protein CAWTKGTSGRTDTQYF.

The V call is TRBV10-3, the J call TRBJ1-2, with D hard to call. Germline CDR1 reads ENHRY; CDR2 reads SYGVKD. V was clipped by 0 bases and J by 7 bases, with 9 bases between them. This CDR3 comprises 13 residues. The CDR3: CAISESAWSGYTF. Here the CDR3 DNA reads TGTGCCATCAGTGAGTCAGCTTGGTCTGGCTACACCTTC.

The V and J genes are TRBV5-4 and TRBJ2-2; 7 bases line up with TRBD2. CDR3 size: 16 residues. CDR1 is SGHNT and CDR2 is YYREEE in the germline V gene (reference sequence). The V gene end was trimmed by 4 bases and the J gene end by 3 bases; junction bases not matched to a gene: 9. The DNA of the CDR3 is TGTGCCAGCAGCGACCAGAGCGGGGATCACACCGGGGAGCTGTTTTTT. Translated: CASSDQSGDHTGELFF.

This clone has just one count. The rearrangement links TRBV6-5 to TRBJ1-3; TRBD1 might be the D (5 bases). Trimming stripped 4 bases from V and 0 bases from J, with 7 bases between. CDR1 MNHEY and CDR2 SVGAGI come from the germline V gene. This CDR3 is built from 14 residues. CDR3 nucleotide sequence: TGTGCCAGCAGTTCAGGGAACTCTGGAAACACCATATATTTT. Translated: CASSSGNSGNTIYF.

This clone was seen a single time. The chain carries TRBV7-6 and TRBJ2-7, with TRBD2 matching 13 bases. The CDR3 extends over 15 amino acids. CDR1 is SGHVS and CDR2 is FNYEAQ in the germline V gene. The trim removed 5 bases at V and 6 bases at J, leaving 7 bases unmatched. The CDR3 protein is CASSLLAGGSAEQYF. The CDR3 coding sequence is TGTGCCAGCAGCCTACTAGCGGGAGGGTCTGCCGAGCAGTACTTC.

The chain has TRBV5-1 and TRBJ2-7, with 8 nucleotides matching TRBD1. This CDR3 is 13 amino acids long. The trim removed 7 bases at V and 2 bases at J, leaving 5 bases unmatched. CDR1 SGHRS and CDR2 YFSETQ come from the germline V gene. CDR3 DNA sequence: TGCGCCAGCGGAAAGGACAGGGCCTACGAGCAGTACTTC. This encodes CASGKDRAYEQYF.

This sequence joins TRBV5-4 and TRBJ2-1; D is unclear. This CDR3 has 15 amino acids. CDR1 and CDR2 from the germline V gene are SGHNT and YYREEE (reference sequence). Trimming took off 1 base at V and 1 base at J, with 9 bases between the two ends. Here the CDR3 reads CASSLLGWSYNEQFF. CDR3 nucleotides: TGTGCCAGCAGCTTGCTGGGGTGGTCCTACAATGAGCAGTTCTTC.

This clone has just a few counts. The V call is TRBV2, the J call TRBJ1-6; no clear D. The CDR3 extends over 11 amino acids. CDR1 is SNHLY and CDR2 is FYNNEI in the germline V gene. Trimming shortened V by 4 bases and J by 13 bases, and 8 bases separated the two germline ends. The CDR3 DNA sequence: TGTGCCAGCAGTGCAGACTTTCCCCTCCACTTT. Protein sequence: CASSADFPLHF.

This chain joins TRBV5-1 and TRBJ1-3, with D tentatively TRBD1 (6 bases). The CDR3 consists of 14 residues. Germline-derived CDR1 and CDR2 are SGHRS and YFSETQ. With 2 bases removed from V and 4 bases from J, the gap between germline ends came to 10 bases. The CDR3 protein is CASSFGTQGNTIYF. The CDR3 DNA reads as TGCGCCAGCAGCTTCGGGACACAAGGAAACACCATATATTTT.